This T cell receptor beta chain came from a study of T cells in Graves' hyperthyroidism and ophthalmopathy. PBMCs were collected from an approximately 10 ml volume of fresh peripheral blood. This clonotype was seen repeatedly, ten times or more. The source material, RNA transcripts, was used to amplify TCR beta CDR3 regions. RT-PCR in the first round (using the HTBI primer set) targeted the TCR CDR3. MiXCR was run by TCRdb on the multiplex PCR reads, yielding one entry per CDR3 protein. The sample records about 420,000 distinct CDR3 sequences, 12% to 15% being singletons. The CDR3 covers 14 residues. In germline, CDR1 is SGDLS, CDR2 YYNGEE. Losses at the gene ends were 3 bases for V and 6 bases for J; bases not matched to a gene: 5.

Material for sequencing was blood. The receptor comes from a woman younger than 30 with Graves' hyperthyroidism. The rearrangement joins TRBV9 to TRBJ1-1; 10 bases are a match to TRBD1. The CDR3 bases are TGTGCCAGCAGCGCGGGACAGGGGAGCCCTGAAGCTTTCTTT. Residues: CASSAGQGSPEAFF.